This record concerns one TCR beta chain sequence. The antigen is not known. This sample was included in a study of Ad26.COV2.S vaccination and SARS-CoV-2 variants. Study findings and constraints: Considerable breadth of spike-specific CD8+ and CD4+ T cell responses has reportedly been documented following vaccination. The TCR breadth and depth analyses may have understated or missed part of the total T cell responses. Breadth of non-spike TCRs did not differ between vaccinees and placebo recipients. Recipients given vaccine exceeded placebo recipients in spike-specific TCR breadth.

Assay used: immunoSEQ multiplex PCR; TCRdb lists only in-frame clones, some missing. The sample lists roughly 380,000 clones; about 90% were seen once. This clonotype was obtained from a human donor who had recovered from COVID-19. Sequenced here: peripheral blood, sampled after recovery from COVID-19.

CDR3: CASSRTGGSRNEQFF. Written as DNA, the CDR3 is TGTGCCAGCAGCCGGACAGGGGGAAGTAGAAATGAGCAGTTCTTC. The chain couples TRBV7-9 to TRBJ2-1; 10 nucleotides align to TRBD1. CDR3 length equals 15 residues. With 5 bases clipped from V and 7 bases from J, the junction kept 8 bases outside the gene matches. The germline V gene has CDR1 SEHNR and CDR2 FQNEAQ (reference sequence).